These 28 T cell receptor beta chains were sequenced from one sample in a study of vaccination and CD4 T cells after COVID-19. Antigen specificity for these receptors is unknown. Sequencing of the DNA from cultured CD4+ T cells was carried out with the Oncomine TCR Beta short-read assay. TCRdb re-called the PCR reads through MiXCR, storing one row per CDR3 protein. The sample holds fewer than 14,000 distinct CDR3 sequences, 77% seen once. Sample treatment: roughly nine-day PBMC culture with coronavirus spike peptide pools or control peptides (ViraFEST assay). Sequencing was done on a sample of CD4+ T cells from blood, cultured in vitro. The receptors were sampled from a human donor who had recovered from COVID-19.

The V call is TRBV19, the J call TRBJ2-2, with a tentative D call TRBD2 (6 bases). CDR1 is LNHDA, CDR2 SQIVND, per germline (reference sequence). Deletions cut 5 bases from V and 3 bases from J, with 7 bases between. CDR3 size: 13 residues. CDR3 nucleotides: TGTGCCAGTAGTGGAGGGTACACCGGGGAGCTGTTTTTT. Translation: CASSGGYTGELFF. The whole variable domain, filled in from reference TRBV19 and TRBJ2-2, reads DGGITQSPKYLFRKEGQNVTLSCEQNLNHDAMYWYRQDPGQGLRLIYYSQIVNDFQKGDIAEGYSVSREKKESFPLTVTSAQKNPTAFYLCASSGGYTGELFFGEGSRLTVL.

The chain joins TRBV11-2 to TRBJ1-1; D not certain. V lost 4 bases, J lost 4 bases, and 4 bases lay in between. This CDR3 has 11 amino acids. The germline V gene encodes CDR1 SGHAT and CDR2 FQNNGV. CDR3 loop: CASSSLTEAFF. CDR3 in DNA: TGTGCCAGCAGCTCCCTCACTGAAGCTTTCTTT.

The gene calls are TRBV19 and TRBJ2-5, with D possibly matching TRBD2 (7 bases). The V gene lost 9 bases and the J gene lost 3 bases, with 17 bases spanning the gap. The CDR3 is made up of 14 amino acids. CDR1 and CDR2 from the germline V gene are LNHDA and SQIVND (reference sequence). The CDR3 protein is CASSWWGGEETQYF. DNA of the CDR3: TGTGCCAGCAGTTGGTGGGGGGGCGAAGAGACCCAGTACTTC.

The CDR3 spells CASSIPTYTQYF. CDR3 DNA: TGTGCCAGTAGTATACCGACCTATACGCAGTATTTT. The V gene is TRBV19, the J gene TRBJ2-3; no firm D call. Germline CDR1 is LNHDA and CDR2 is SQIVND (reference sequence). V lost 2 bases to trimming and J lost 7 bases, with 7 bases between them. This CDR3 has 12 residues.

The chain links TRBV20-1 to TRBJ1-5; maybe TRBD1 (6 bases). The CDR3 extends over 12 amino acids. Trimming removed 4 bases from V and 5 bases from J, with 9 bases in between. The germline V gene has CDR1 DFQATT and CDR2 SNEGSKA (reference sequence). Here the CDR3 reads CSATGEYQPQHF. CDR3 in DNA: TGCAGTGCTACAGGGGAGTATCAGCCCCAGCATTTT.

This clonotype was found a few times. This chain connects TRBV15 to TRBJ2-5; tentatively, D is TRBD1 (6 bases). Per the germline V gene, CDR1 is LNHNV and CDR2 is YYDKDF (reference sequence). Deletions cut 0 bases from V and 5 bases from J, with 10 bases between. CDR3 length: 14 amino acids. In nucleotides, the CDR3 is TGTGCCACCAGCAGAGAAGGGGGACGGGAGACCCAGTACTTC. It yields the protein CATSREGGRETQYF.

This clonotype was seen only a few times. The chain joins TRBV15 to TRBJ2-2; 9 nucleotides match TRBD2. The V segment lost 1 base and the J segment 7 bases; nucleotides outside the gene matches: 10. The CDR3 is 17 residues long. CDR1 and CDR2 from the germline V gene are LNHNV and YYDKDF (reference sequence). The CDR3 spells CATSRVGLAGIGGELFF. The CDR3 nucleotides read TGTGCCACCAGCAGAGTTGGTCTAGCGGGAATTGGCGGGGAGCTGTTTTTT.

This chain connects TRBV7-2 to TRBJ2-5, with TRBD2 matching 13 bases. Germline CDR1 is SGHTA and CDR2 is FQGNSA. V gave up 5 bases and J gave up 9 bases; unmatched junction bases: 6. The CDR3 totals 14 residues. CDR3 nucleotides: TGTGCCAGCAGCCGGACTAGCGGGGGTGGGGCCCAGTACTTC. Protein: CASSRTSGGGAQYF.

This chain links TRBV7-2 with TRBJ2-6, with D possibly TRBD1 on 6 matching bases. V was pared by 5 bases and J by 0 bases, with 14 bases between. Germline CDR1 SGHTA, CDR2 FQGNSA. The length of the CDR3 is 17 residues. CDR3 DNA: TGTGCCAGCAGCAAACAGGGTATTCTCTCTGGGGCCAACGTCCTGACTTTC. Residues: CASSKQGILSGANVLTF.

This clonotype occurred once. This chain links TRBV19 with TRBJ2-5, with TRBD1 matching 7 bases. The CDR3 sequence is 13 residues long. CDR1 LNHDA and CDR2 SQIVND come from the germline V gene (reference sequence). The J segment lost 4 bases and the V segment lost 1 base, leaving 0 bases of the junction unmatched. CDR3 DNA sequence: TGTGCCAGTAGTATAGGACAGGGAGAGACCCAGTACTTC. Translating gives CASSIGQGETQYF. Full variable domain (outside the CDR3, taken from reference TRBV19 and TRBJ2-5): DGGITQSPKYLFRKEGQNVTLSCEQNLNHDAMYWYRQDPGQGLRLIYYSQIVNDFQKGDIAEGYSVSREKKESFPLTVTSAQKNPTAFYLCASSIGQGETQYFGPGTRLLVL.

The chain combines TRBV6-1 with TRBJ1-1; D may be TRBD1 (6 bases). The V end was cut by 6 bases, the J end by 6 bases, with 17 bases between. Germline CDR1 MNHNS, CDR2 SASEGT. The CDR3 runs 14 residues. The CDR3 nucleotides read TGTGCCAGCAGGCAACACCGGGGGGCGGCTGAAGCTTTCTTT. The encoded protein is CASRQHRGAAEAFF.

The rearrangement links TRBV9 to TRBJ1-2; 8 bases are shared with TRBD1. CDR3 size: 13 residues. V lost 3 bases, J lost 8 bases, and 6 bases stayed unmatched. Germline V gives CDR1 SGDLS, CDR2 YYNGEE. CDR3 protein: CASSGRGPRGYTF. The CDR3 DNA reads as TGTGCCAGCAGCGGCAGGGGGCCTCGGGGCTACACCTTC.

This clonotype has a single count. The chain has TRBV15 and TRBJ1-1; 8 positions match TRBD1. V was clipped by 1 base and J by 6 bases; unmatched bases: 16. CDR1 and CDR2 (germline): LNHNV, YYDKDF (reference sequence). This CDR3 is built from 18 residues. CDR3 region: CATSRGSGGASIISEAFF. In DNA form, the CDR3 reads TGTGCCACCAGCAGAGGTTCAGGGGGCGCGTCGATTATCTCTGAAGCTTTCTTT.

The rearrangement links TRBV7-2 to TRBJ1-1, with D possibly matching TRBD1 (5 bases). This CDR3 spans 12 amino acids. Trimming removed 1 base from V and 8 bases from J, with 8 bases in between. The germline CDR1 and CDR2 sequences are SGHTA and FQGNSA. CDR3 residues: CASSLGQHEAFF. The CDR3 DNA reads as TGTGCCAGCAGCTTAGGACAGCACGAAGCTTTCTTT.

This chain links TRBV15 with TRBJ1-3; TRBD1 might be the D (5 bases). The ends were cut back, 0 bases at V and 10 bases at J, with 16 bases in the middle. CDR1 is LNHNV and CDR2 is YYDKDF in the germline V gene (reference sequence). The length of the CDR3 is 15 residues. CDR3 loop: CATSRDNRGLVTIYF. The CDR3 region has the DNA TGTGCCACCAGCAGAGATAATCGGGGGTTAGTTACCATATATTTT.

The chain employs TRBV27 and TRBJ2-7; D is possibly TRBD1 (5 bases). The CDR3 length is 15 residues. Germline CDR1 and CDR2: MNHEY and SMNVEV (reference sequence). Trimming cost V 3 bases and J 4 bases, with 16 bases left between them. CDR3 in amino acids: CASSLVRGSVYEQYF. CDR3 coding DNA: TGTGCCAGCAGTTTGGTAAGGGGTTCAGTTTACGAGCAGTACTTC.

The chain is built from TRBV20-1 and TRBJ1-5, with D perhaps TRBD1 (5 bases). The CDR3 spans 15 residues. Looked up from germline, CDR1 is DFQATT and CDR2 is SNEGSKA (reference sequence). Trimming took off 2 bases at V and 10 bases at J, with 21 bases between the two ends. The CDR3 sequence: CSARLRGSSGGPQHF. The DNA for the CDR3 is TGCAGTGCTAGATTGCGGGGGAGTTCGGGTGGACCCCAGCATTTT.

The rearrangement joins TRBV6-2 or TRBV6-3 to TRBJ1-2; D remains unclear. The CDR3 has 17 residues. With 5 bases removed from V and 6 bases from J, the gap between germline ends came to 25 bases. CDR1 MNHEY and CDR2 SVGEGT come from the germline V gene. For the CDR3, the DNA is TGTGCCAGCAGTAGGTCCTTCCGGGTTTACGTGTCGAATGGCTACACCTTC. Translation gives CASSRSFRVYVSNGYTF.

This clonotype came up a few times. This chain uses TRBV12-3 or TRBV12-4 with TRBJ1-2, with a possible D match to TRBD1 (6 bases). V lost 6 bases to trimming and J lost 4 bases, with 15 bases between them. CDR3 size: 14 residues. CDR3 protein: CASSPGQRSYGYTF. The CDR3 DNA reads TGTGCCAGCAGCCCTGGACAGCGATCCTATGGCTACACCTTC.

The V gene is TRBV7-2, the J gene TRBJ2-7; D uncertain. Per the germline V gene, CDR1 is SGHTA and CDR2 is FQGNSA. The CDR3 contains 13 residues. Trimming left V 2 bases short and J 0 bases short, with 5 bases between. The CDR3 DNA sequence: TGTGCCAGCAGCTTAATTCTCTCCTACGAGCAGTACTTC. It encodes CASSLILSYEQYF.

The J gene is TRBJ1-1, the V gene TRBV7-3; D is possibly TRBD1 (6 bases). The CDR3 is 15 residues long. V lost 5 bases to trimming and J lost 1 base, with 14 bases between them. CDR1 is SGHTA, CDR2 FQGTGA, per germline. CDR3 DNA: TGTGCCAGCAGCCAAGACGGGGGGCAGAACACTGAAGCTTTCTTT. Translating gives CASSQDGGQNTEAFF.

The V gene is TRBV6-2 or TRBV6-3, the J gene TRBJ1-5, with D unclear. This CDR3 contains 14 residues. CDR1 and CDR2 from the germline V gene are MNHEY and SVGEGT. V was pared by 6 bases and J by 1 base, with 10 bases between. CDR3 sequence: CASSQKQSNQPQHF. The CDR3 region has the DNA TGTGCCAGCAGCCAAAAACAGAGCAATCAGCCCCAGCATTTT.

This clonotype is a singleton in its sample. The DNA of the CDR3 is TGTGCCACCAGCAGTGGGACAGTAGAAGAGACCCAGTACTTC. It encodes CATSSGTVEETQYF. The chain carries TRBV15 and TRBJ2-5; 7 bases match TRBD1. CDR3 length: 14 amino acids. Trimming at V came to 3 bases and at J to 3 bases, leaving 4 bases not matched to a gene. The germline V gene has CDR1 LNHNV and CDR2 YYDKDF (reference sequence).

V usage is TRBV7-2 and J usage is TRBJ2-1; TRBD2 aligns across 8 bases. The CDR3 consists of 16 residues. Per the germline V gene, CDR1 is SGHTA and CDR2 is FQGNSA. Losses at the gene ends were 1 base for V and 4 bases for J; bases not matched to a gene: 6. Written as DNA, the CDR3 is TGTGCCAGCAGCTTAGGGCCTAGCGGGCTATACAATGAGCAGTTCTTC. Its protein is CASSLGPSGLYNEQFF.

This chain links TRBV20-1 with TRBJ1-3; D not certain. The CDR3 totals 11 residues. Germline loops: CDR1 DFQATT, CDR2 SNEGSKA (reference sequence). V gave up 6 bases and J gave up 4 bases, with 7 bases separating them. The CDR3 loop reads CSALTGNTIYF. The DNA of the CDR3 is TGCAGTGCCCTGACAGGAAACACCATATATTTT.

This chain joins TRBV12-3 or TRBV12-4 and TRBJ1-2; D perhaps matches TRBD1 (5 bases). The CDR3 is 14 residues long. The germline V and J ends were trimmed by 6 bases and 10 bases, with 21 bases remaining between them. CDR3 amino acids: CASSRRASGNYYTF. The DNA for the CDR3 is TGTGCCAGCAGCCGCAGGGCATCAGGAAACTACTACACCTTC.

The rearrangement links TRBV7-9 to TRBJ1-6; no clear D gene. Trimming stripped 4 bases from V and 6 bases from J, with 1 base between. CDR1 is SEHNR and CDR2 is FQNEAQ in the germline V gene (reference sequence). This CDR3 region has 11 residues. The CDR3 region is CASSSNSPLHF. The CDR3 coding sequence is TGTGCCAGCAGCTCTAATTCACCCCTCCACTTT.

J is TRBJ2-7 and V is TRBV4-1; 9 nucleotides match TRBD2. There are 16 residues in the CDR3. Trimming took 4 bases from V and 4 from J; bases not matched to a gene: 11. Looked up from germline, CDR1 is MGHRA and CDR2 is YSYEKL. The CDR3 protein is CASSLGPASGKYEQYF. Written as DNA, the CDR3 is TGCGCCAGCAGCCTGGGGCCGGCTAGCGGGAAATACGAGCAGTACTTC.